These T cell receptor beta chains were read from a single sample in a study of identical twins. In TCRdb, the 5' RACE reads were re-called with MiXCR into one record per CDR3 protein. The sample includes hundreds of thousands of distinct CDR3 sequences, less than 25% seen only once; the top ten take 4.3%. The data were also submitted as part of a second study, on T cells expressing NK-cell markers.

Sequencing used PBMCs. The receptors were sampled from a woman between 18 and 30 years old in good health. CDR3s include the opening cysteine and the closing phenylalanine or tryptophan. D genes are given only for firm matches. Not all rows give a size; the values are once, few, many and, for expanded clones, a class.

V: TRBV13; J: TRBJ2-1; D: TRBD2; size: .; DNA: TGTGCCAGCAGCCCCCAGGTCGGGGGGGATGAGCAGTTCTTC; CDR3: CASSPQVGGDEQFF
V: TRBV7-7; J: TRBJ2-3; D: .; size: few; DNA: TGTGCCAGCAGCTTAGCCGTCAGTAGCACAGATACGCAGTATTTT; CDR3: CASSLAVSSTDTQYF
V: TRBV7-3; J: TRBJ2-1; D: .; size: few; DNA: TGTGCCAGCAGCTTGGTAGGGACGGATGAGCAGTTCTTC; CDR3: CASSLVGTDEQFF
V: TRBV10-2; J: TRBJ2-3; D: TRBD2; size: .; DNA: TGCGCCAGCACCCTAGCGGCCCGCACAGATACGCAGTATTTT; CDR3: CASTLAARTDTQYF
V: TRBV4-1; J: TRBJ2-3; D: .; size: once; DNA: TGCGCCAGCAGCCAAGATCGTCCTGGGGATACGCAGTATTTT; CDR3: CASSQDRPGDTQYF
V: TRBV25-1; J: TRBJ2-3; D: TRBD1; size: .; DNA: TGTGCCAGCAGTGGAATATTCCGGACAGGCGTGGATACGCAGTATTTT; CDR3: CASSGIFRTGVDTQYF
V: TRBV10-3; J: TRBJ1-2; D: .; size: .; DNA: TGTGCCATCATGAGGAATAACTATGGCTACACCTTC; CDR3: CAIMRNNYGYTF
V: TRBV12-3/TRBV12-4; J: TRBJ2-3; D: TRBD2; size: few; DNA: TGTGCCAGCAGTTTTCGGCGGGAGGCGGATACGCAGTATTTT; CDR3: CASSFRREADTQYF
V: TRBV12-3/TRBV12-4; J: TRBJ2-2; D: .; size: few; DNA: TGTGCCAGCAGCTCGGGTGGCACCGGGGAGCTGTTTTTT; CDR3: CASSSGGTGELFF
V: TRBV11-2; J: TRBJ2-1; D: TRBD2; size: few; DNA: TGTGCCAGCAGCGCGGCCGGGACTAGCGGGAGAAGCTCCTACAATGAGCAGTTCTTC; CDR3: CASSAAGTSGRSSYNEQFF
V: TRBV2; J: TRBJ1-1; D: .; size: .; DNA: TGTGCCAGCACGGGGGCTGTAACTGAAGCTTTCTTT; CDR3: CASTGAVTEAFF
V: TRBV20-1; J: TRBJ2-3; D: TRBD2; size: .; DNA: TGCAGTGCTAGAGATTCCGGAACTAGCGGGGCGTCAGATACGCAGTATTTT; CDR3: CSARDSGTSGASDTQYF
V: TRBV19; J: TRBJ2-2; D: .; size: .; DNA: TGTGCCAGTAGTACCCACTGGACCCCCCGGGGGTCCGGGGAGCTGTTTTTT; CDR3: CASSTHWTPRGSGELFF
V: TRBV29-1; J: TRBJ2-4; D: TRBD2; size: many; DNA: TGCAGCGTTGAGCAAGCCGGGGGGAACATTCAGTACTTC; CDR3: CSVEQAGGNIQYF
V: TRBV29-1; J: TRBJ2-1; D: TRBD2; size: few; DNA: TGCAGCGCCGCGGGAGCCTACAATGAGCAGTTCTTC; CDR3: CSAAGAYNEQFF
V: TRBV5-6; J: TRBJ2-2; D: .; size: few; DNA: TGTGCCAGCAGCTTATGCCTACAGGGTATCACCGGGGAGCTGTTTTTT; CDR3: CASSLCLQGITGELFF
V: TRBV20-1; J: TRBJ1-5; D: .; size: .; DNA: TGCAGTGCCTTTCCCGGACAGATGAATCAGCCCCAGCATTTT; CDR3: CSAFPGQMNQPQHF
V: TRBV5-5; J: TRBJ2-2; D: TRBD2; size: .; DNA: TGTGCCAGCAGCTTGGGACAACTAGCGGGGGGATTCGGGGAGCTGTTTTTT; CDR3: CASSLGQLAGGFGELFF
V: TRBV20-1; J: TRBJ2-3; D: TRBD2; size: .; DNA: TGCAGTGCTAGTTACGGGGGGAGCACAGATACGCAGTATTTT; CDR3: CSASYGGSTDTQYF
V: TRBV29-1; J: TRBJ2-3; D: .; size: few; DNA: TGCAGCGTTGTAGGGGATCGAACAGATACGCAGTATTTT; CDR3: CSVVGDRTDTQYF
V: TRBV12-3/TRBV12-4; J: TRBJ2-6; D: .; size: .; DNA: TGTGCCAGCAGTTTACGTCAGGGGCTATCTGGGGCCAACGTCCTGACTTTC; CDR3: CASSLRQGLSGANVLTF
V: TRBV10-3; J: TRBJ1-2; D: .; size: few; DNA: TGTGCCATCAGTGAGTCGGGGCAGAGCTATGGCTACACCTTC; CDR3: CAISESGQSYGYTF
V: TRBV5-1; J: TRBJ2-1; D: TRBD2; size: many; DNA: TGCGCCAGCAGCGATCTAGCGGGAGGGCGTGAGCAGTTCTTC; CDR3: CASSDLAGGREQFF
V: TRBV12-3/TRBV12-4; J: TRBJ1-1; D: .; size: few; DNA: TGTGCCAGCAACGACCAGCATGGTGGCGCTGAAGCTTTCTTT; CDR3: CASNDQHGGAEAFF
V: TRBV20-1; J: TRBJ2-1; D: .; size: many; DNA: TGCAGTGCTAGGTTGGCGGGTGAGCAGTTCTTC; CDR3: CSARLAGEQFF
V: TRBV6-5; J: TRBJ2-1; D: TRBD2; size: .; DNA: TGTGCCAGCAGTTACCTCAGCGGGAGGGCCTACAATGAGCAGTTCTTC; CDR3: CASSYLSGRAYNEQFF
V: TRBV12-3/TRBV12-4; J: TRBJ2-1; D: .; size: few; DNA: TGTGCCAGCAGTTTTAGGAGCGGTGTTAGGAATGAGCAGTTCTTC; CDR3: CASSFRSGVRNEQFF
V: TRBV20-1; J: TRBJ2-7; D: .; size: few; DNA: TGCAGTGCTAGGTGGCTCCAACCCGAGCAGTACTTC; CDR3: CSARWLQPEQYF
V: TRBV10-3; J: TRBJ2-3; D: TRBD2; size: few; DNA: TGTGCCATCAGTGAGTGGAGGACTAGCGAAGATACGCAGTATTTT; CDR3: CAISEWRTSEDTQYF
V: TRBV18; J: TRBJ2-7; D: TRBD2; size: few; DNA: TGTGCCAGCTCTCAGCAGGGAGCGGGGCCCTACGAGCAGTACTTC; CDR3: CASSQQGAGPYEQYF
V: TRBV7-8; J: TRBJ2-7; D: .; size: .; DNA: TGTGCCAGCAGCTTAGAGTTGACGCCACGGGCCTACGAGCAGTACTTC; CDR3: CASSLELTPRAYEQYF